The 19 T cell receptor beta chains given below trace back to one sample, sequenced in a study of CD8+CD57+ T cells in acquired aplastic anemia. Only patients with CD8+CD57+ cell expansion on flow cytometry were chosen for sequencing. Both TCR beta VDJ combination and CDR3 sequence profiling were carried out. Genomic DNA was the template for this profiling. TCRdb re-called the reads with MiXCR, one entry per CDR3 protein. The data show roughly 170,000 distinct CDR3 sequences, less than 50% seen once. Input material: sorted CD4+, CD8+, or CD8+CD57+ T cells (not recorded which) from PBMCs. These receptors all come from a human donor with aplastic anemia.

The rearrangement joins TRBV2 to TRBJ2-1, with 9 bases fitting TRBD1. Germline loops: CDR1 SNHLY, CDR2 FYNNEI. This CDR3 spans 14 amino acids. After removal of 5 bases from V and 6 bases from J, the junction contained 5 bases not matched to a gene. CDR3 DNA sequence: TGTGCCAGCAGTCCGGGACAGGGTGTCAATGAGCAGTTCTTC. Translated, it gives CASSPGQGVNEQFF. Together with reference TRBV2 and TRBJ2-1, the CDR3 gives the full variable domain: EPEVTQTPSHQVTQMGQEVILRCVPISNHLYFYWYRQILGQKVEFLVSFYNNEISEKSEIFDDQFSVERPDGSNFTLKIRSTKLEDSAMYFCASSPGQGVNEQFFGPGTRLTVL.

This chain uses TRBV2 with TRBJ1-5; 8 positions match TRBD1. Germline V gene sequence: CDR1 SNHLY, CDR2 FYNNEI. CDR3 length: 14 residues. Unmatched junction bases numbered 1, after V lost 6 bases and J lost 0 bases. The CDR3 DNA follows: TGTGCCAGCAGGGACAGGGATAGCAATCAGCCCCAGCATTTT. Translating it yields CASRDRDSNQPQHF.

This clonotype was seen ten or more times. This chain connects TRBV25-1 to TRBJ1-6; D not certain. Germline CDR1 is MGHDK and CDR2 is SYGVNS. V lost 3 bases to trimming and J lost 6 bases, with 6 bases between them. The CDR3 is 13 amino acids. DNA for the CDR3: TGTGCCAGCAGTGACTTGAGTAATTCACCCCTCCACTTT. This encodes CASSDLSNSPLHF.

This clonotype was picked up one time. One end of the junction does not line up with germline, which may come from a read error. The CDR3 protein is CARRLSSGANVLAF. As DNA, the CDR3 is TGTGCCAGGAGATTAAGCTCTGGAGCCAACGTCCTGGCTTTC. V and J are TRBV2 and TRBJ2-6; the D is unclear. This CDR3 spans 14 amino acids. CDR1 SNHLY and CDR2 FYNNEI come from the germline V gene.

This chain connects TRBV24-1 to TRBJ2-2; 8 bases line up with TRBD2. Losses at the gene ends were 3 bases for V and 5 bases for J; bases not matched to a gene: 7. The germline V gene has CDR1 KGHDR and CDR2 SFDVKD. The CDR3 totals 16 residues. The CDR3 DNA follows: TGTGCCACCAGTGATGAAGCGGGAGCTAATACCGGGGAGCTGTTTTTT. As protein: CATSDEAGANTGELFF.

As regards this clonotype: Germline is not matched at one junction end, which may reflect a read error. The chain uses TRBV20-1 and TRBJ1-3; TRBD1 matches 7 bases. The germline V gene has CDR1 DFQATT and CDR2 SNEGSKA (reference sequence). This CDR3 is 14 amino acids long. Here the CDR3 DNA reads TGCAGTGCTAGGACAGGGACTGCTGGAAACACCATATACTTT. Translated, it gives CSARTGTAGNTIYF.

The J gene is TRBJ1-5, the V gene TRBV10-3; TRBD1 aligns across 7 bases. The V and J ends lost 4 bases and 5 bases, in that order; junction bases with no gene match: 2. Germline values: CDR1 ENHRY, CDR2 SYGVKD. The CDR3 has 13 amino acids. In DNA form, the CDR3 reads TGTGCCATCAGTGGCGACAGGGATCAGCCCCAGCATTTT. The encoded protein is CAISGDRDQPQHF.

The chain joins TRBV19 to TRBJ2-1; D remains ambiguous. Per the germline V gene, CDR1 is LNHDA and CDR2 is SQIVND (reference sequence). The CDR3 runs 13 residues. Between the trimmed V and J ends, which lost 1 base and 4 bases, there was a span of 5 bases. The CDR3 DNA sequence: TGTGCCAGTAGTATAGGACTGTACAATGAGCAGTTCTTC. This translates into CASSIGLYNEQFF.

The chain has TRBV7-9 and TRBJ1-2; D uncertain. Germline values: CDR1 SEHNR, CDR2 FQNEAQ (reference sequence). V was shortened by 4 bases and J by 4 bases, with 7 bases between the two germline ends. CDR3 length equals 12 residues. The CDR3 reads CASSSDGYGYTF. The CDR3 coding sequence is TGTGCCAGCAGCTCGGACGGCTATGGCTACACCTTC.

The rearrangement links TRBV7-2 to TRBJ1-1; unclear D gene. From germline, CDR1 is SGHTA and CDR2 FQGNSA. This CDR3 region has 15 residues. V lost 5 bases and J lost 6, with 19 bases in between. CDR3 nucleotides: TGTGCCAGCAGCCGCGATGCCCTCCTTACGCCTGAAGCTTTCTTT. Encoded protein: CASSRDALLTPEAFF. The variable domain in full, completed from reference TRBV7-2 and TRBJ1-1, reads GAGVSQSPSNKVTEKGKDVELRCDPISGHTALYWYRQSLGQGLEFLIYFQGNSAPDKSGLPSDRFSAERTGGSVSTLTIQRTQQEDSAVYLCASSRDALLTPEAFFGQGTRLTVV.

This clonotype was counted many times. This chain uses TRBV5-6 with TRBJ2-7, with 8 bases fitting TRBD1. The junction had 13 bases not matched to a gene; V was cut back by 5 bases and J by 6 bases. The CDR3 consists of 15 residues. Germline V gene data show CDR1 as SGHDT and CDR2 as YYEEEE. The CDR3 coding sequence is TGTGCCAGCAGTACCGGGCAGGGGGCTTTCTTCGAGCAGTACTTC. Translated: CASSTGQGAFFEQYF.

To note about this clonotype: This may stem from a read error, because a much larger clone lies one nucleotide away. This chain uses TRBV12-3 or TRBV12-4 with TRBJ1-2, with D perhaps matching TRBD1 (6 bases). The CDR3 has 14 residues. The CDR3 DNA reads TGTGCCAGCAGTTTGGGGGGGGGCGTCTATGGCTACGCCTTC. Protein sequence: CASSLGGGVYGYAF.

Worth noting for this clonotype: This clone may be a read error of a much larger clone one base away. The chain is built from TRBV9 and TRBJ2-7; 8 bases are shared with TRBD2. V lost 7 bases and J lost 12; bases outside the gene matches: 15. This CDR3 has 13 residues. The germline gives CDR1 SGDLS, CDR2 YYNGEE. The CDR3 region has the DNA TGTGCCAGCTCGCTCGAGCGGGGGAGCCTTCCGTACTTC. Translating it yields CASSLERGSLPYF.

The genes are TRBV20-1 and TRBJ2-7, with TRBD2 as a possible D gene (7 bases). The length of the CDR3 is 13 residues. V was trimmed by 1 base and J by 6 bases, leaving 13 bases between them. Per germline, CDR1 DFQATT and CDR2 SNEGSKA (reference sequence). CDR3 in amino acids: CSARVGGGGEQYF. As DNA, the CDR3 is TGCAGTGCTAGAGTCGGGGGAGGGGGCGAGCAGTACTTC.

This clonotype turned up a few times. The chain couples TRBV28 to TRBJ2-3; D remains ambiguous. CDR1 MDHEN and CDR2 SYDVKM come from the germline V gene. V was trimmed by 5 bases and J by 3 bases, leaving 12 bases between them. The CDR3 loop spans 14 amino acids. The CDR3: CASSKGGSTDTQYF. CDR3 DNA: TGTGCCAGCAGTAAGGGTGGTTCGACAGATACGCAGTATTTT.

V usage is TRBV7-9 and J usage is TRBJ2-4; D unresolved. V gave up 6 bases and J gave up 3 bases, with 9 bases separating them. The CDR3 spans 13 residues. From germline, CDR1 is SEHNR and CDR2 FQNEAQ (reference sequence). The CDR3 bases are TGTGCCAGCAGAGCGCCGGACAAAAACATTCAGTACTTC. Protein: CASRAPDKNIQYF.

This chain joins TRBV30 and TRBJ1-1; no clear D. V lost 0 bases to trimming and J lost 4 bases, with 12 bases between them. The CDR3 has 14 residues. Germline lookup yields CDR1 GTSNPN and CDR2 SVGIG (reference sequence). As DNA, the CDR3 is TGTGCCTGGAGTGTAGGGCCCCTTGGCACTGAAGCTTTCTTT. It encodes CAWSVGPLGTEAFF. The complete variable domain, with remaining parts taken from reference TRBV30 and TRBJ1-1, reads SQTIHQWPATLVQPVGSPLSLECTVEGTSNPNLYWYRQAAGRGLQLLFYSVGIGQISSEVPQNLSASRPQDRQFILSSKKLLLSDSGFYLCAWSVGPLGTEAFFGQGTRLTVV.

In regard to this clonotype: This is likely a read error, given that the CDR3 carries no conserved phenylalanine or tryptophan at its end. This chain connects TRBV19 to TRBJ1-2; D unclear. The germline V gene encodes CDR1 LNHDA and CDR2 SQIVND (reference sequence). Trimming shortened V by 4 bases and J by 2 bases, and 8 bases separated the two germline ends. This CDR3 is 13 amino acids long. The CDR3 is CASSSRQNYGYTL. The CDR3 nucleotides are TGTGCCAGTAGTAGCCGCCAGAACTATGGCTACACCCTC.

This clonotype was seen ten or more times. This chain connects TRBV5-4 to TRBJ1-1; unclear D gene. This CDR3 has 17 amino acids. The ends were cut back, 1 base at V and 0 bases at J, with 16 bases in the middle. CDR1 SGHNT and CDR2 YYREEE come from the germline V gene (reference sequence). CDR3 nucleotides: TGTGCCAGCAGCTTGAGAATCAACACAGCTATGAACACTGAAGCTTTCTTT. Translated: CASSLRINTAMNTEAFF.